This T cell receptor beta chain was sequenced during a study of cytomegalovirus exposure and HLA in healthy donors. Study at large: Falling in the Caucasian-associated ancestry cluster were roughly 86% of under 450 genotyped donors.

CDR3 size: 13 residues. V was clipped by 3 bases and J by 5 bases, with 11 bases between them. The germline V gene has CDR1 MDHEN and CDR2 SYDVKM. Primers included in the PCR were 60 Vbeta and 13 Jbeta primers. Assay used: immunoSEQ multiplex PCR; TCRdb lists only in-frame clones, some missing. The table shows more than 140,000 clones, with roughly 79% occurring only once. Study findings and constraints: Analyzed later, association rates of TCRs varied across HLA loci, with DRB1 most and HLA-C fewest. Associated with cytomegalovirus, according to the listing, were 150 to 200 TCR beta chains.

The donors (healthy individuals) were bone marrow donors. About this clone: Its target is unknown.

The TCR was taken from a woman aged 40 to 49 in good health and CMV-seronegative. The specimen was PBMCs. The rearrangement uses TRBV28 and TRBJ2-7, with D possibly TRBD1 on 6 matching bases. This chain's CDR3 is CASSFYRANEQYF. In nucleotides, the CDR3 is TGTGCCAGCAGTTTCTACAGGGCGAACGAGCAGTACTTC.